The subject of this entry is one T cell receptor (beta chain). This CDR3 contains 13 residues. Germline V gives CDR1 LGHNA, CDR2 YNFKEQ. With V trimmed by 11 bases and J by 3 bases, 8 bases remained unmatched. This record belongs to a study of beta chain features in type 1 diabetes. Expressed TCRB transcripts were sequenced because the entire RNA isolate underwent reverse transcription. Sequencing was performed with immunoSEQ multiplex PCR; in TCRdb, only in-frame clones are kept and a portion is missing. The sample includes approximately 60,000 clones, roughly three fifths of them seen just once. The sequenced sample consisted of Tregs from blood. This chain uses TRBV4-2 with TRBJ1-1; 8 nucleotides line up with TRBD1. The source of this sequence is a young woman in good health. CDR3 DNA: TGTGCCGGGGGGGACAGGCGATACACTGAAGCTTTCTTT. Its translation is CAGGDRRYTEAFF.